The rows below give T cell receptor beta chains drawn from one sample of a study of CD4 T cells in relation to SARS-CoV-2 and coronaviruses. Produced via immunoSEQ multiplex PCR; TCRdb's table is partial and in-frame only. This sample has some 69,000 clones, with about 95% found just once. The sequenced sample was naive CD4+ T cells from PBMCs. Receptors originate from a human donor in good health. Both conserved end residues are part of each CDR3. D genes are given only for firm matches.

J gene: TRBJ2-7; V gene: TRBV27; D gene: .; CDR3 protein: CASSYLGSFPSYEQYF; CDR3 DNA: TGTGCCAGCAGTTACCTCGGGTCCTTCCCGTCCTACGAGCAGTACTTC
J gene: TRBJ2-1; V gene: TRBV18; D gene: TRBD2; CDR3 protein: CASSLRTSGNYNEQFF; CDR3 DNA: TGTGCCAGCTCACTAAGGACTAGCGGCAACTACAATGAGCAGTTCTTC
J gene: TRBJ2-1; V gene: TRBV27; D gene: .; CDR3 protein: CASSFSRNNEQFF; CDR3 DNA: TGTGCCAGCAGTTTTTCCAGGAACAATGAGCAGTTCTTC
J gene: TRBJ2-7; V gene: TRBV10-2; D gene: TRBD2; CDR3 protein: CASMASGIYEQYF; CDR3 DNA: TGCGCCAGCATGGCTAGCGGGATCTACGAGCAGTACTTC
J gene: TRBJ1-2; V gene: TRBV7-3; D gene: .; CDR3 protein: CASSFKGYNYGYTF; CDR3 DNA: TGTGCCAGCAGCTTTAAGGGGTATAACTATGGCTACACCTTC
J gene: TRBJ1-1; V gene: TRBV7-9; D gene: .; CDR3 protein: CASRQVTGYTEAFF; CDR3 DNA: TGTGCCAGCAGGCAAGTTACAGGGTATACTGAAGCTTTCTTT
J gene: TRBJ2-7; V gene: TRBV5-5; D gene: TRBD2; CDR3 protein: CASSLASGSYEQYF; CDR3 DNA: TGTGCCAGCAGCTTGGCTAGCGGGAGCTACGAGCAGTACTTC
J gene: TRBJ2-3; V gene: TRBV18; D gene: TRBD2; CDR3 protein: CASSGIAGERDTQYF; CDR3 DNA: TGTGCCAGCTCGGGGATAGCGGGAGAAAGGGATACGCAGTATTTT
J gene: TRBJ2-3; V gene: TRBV5-1; D gene: TRBD2; CDR3 protein: CASSWEGLAKSTDTQYF; CDR3 DNA: TGCGCCAGCAGCTGGGAGGGACTAGCGAAAAGCACAGATACGCAGTATTTT
J gene: TRBJ2-3; V gene: TRBV5-1; D gene: .; CDR3 protein: CASSLKLAGPDTQYF; CDR3 DNA: TGCGCCAGCAGCTTGAAACTAGCTGGCCCAGATACGCAGTATTTT
J gene: TRBJ1-5; V gene: TRBV6-6; D gene: .; CDR3 protein: CASTLGVLRNQPQHF; CDR3 DNA: TGTGCCAGCACCCTTGGGGTCCTGCGCAATCAGCCCCAGCATTTT
J gene: TRBJ2-1; V gene: TRBV28; D gene: TRBD1; CDR3 protein: CASNGGDRGNNEQFF; CDR3 DNA: TGTGCCAGCAACGGGGGGGACAGGGGAAACAATGAGCAGTTCTTC